The rows below give T cell receptor beta chains drawn from one sample of a study of Graves' ophthalmopathy and Graves' hyperthyroidism. MiXCR, applied by TCRdb to the multiplex PCR reads, yields one record per CDR3 protein. The sample yields around 400,000 distinct CDR3 sequences, roughly 18% seen once. Sequenced input: peripheral blood. The receptors stem from a woman between 18 and 29 years old with Graves' ophthalmopathy. CDR3s include the opening cysteine and the closing phenylalanine or tryptophan. Fields, in order: D gene, V gene, J gene, CDR3 protein. The D gene is left open where the match is weak.

TRBD1,TRBV29-1,TRBJ2-7,CSVSGGQGVSSYEQYF
NA,TRBV6-5,TRBJ2-7,CASTGNRGEQYF
NA,TRBV6-1,TRBJ2-5,CASRQPQETQYF
TRBD2,TRBV6-2/TRBV6-3,TRBJ2-7,CASSYSGRLAGGSYEQYF
TRBD1,TRBV12-3/TRBV12-4,TRBJ2-7,CASKGGPYEQYF
NA,TRBV5-5,TRBJ1-1,CASSLVQGQNTEAFF
NA,TRBV9,TRBJ2-2,CASSGKGLINTGELFF
NA,TRBV7-3,TRBJ2-5,CASSLGRQGEEETQYF
NA,TRBV28,TRBJ2-5,CASSFSAPTGETQYF
NA,TRBV20-1,TRBJ1-1,CSGSGLENTEAFF
NA,TRBV30,TRBJ2-7,CAWSKQGGYEQYF
TRBD1,TRBV18,TRBJ1-2,CASSPGQGKGYTF
NA,TRBV7-3,TRBJ1-1,CASSPRASGGTEAFF
NA,TRBV6-2/TRBV6-3,TRBJ2-2,CASSYSRRQGLRTGELFF
TRBD1,TRBV6-2/TRBV6-3,TRBJ2-5,CASRRTGAEETQYF
NA,TRBV28,TRBJ2-6,CASSFATGANVLTF
NA,TRBV11-1,TRBJ2-7,CASGAFHEQYF
NA,TRBV12-3/TRBV12-4,TRBJ2-7,CASSLQDGGFYEQYF
NA,TRBV12-3/TRBV12-4,TRBJ2-7,CASSYAPDLTYEQYF
NA,TRBV6-2/TRBV6-3,TRBJ2-5,CASSYRWTVELAEQETQYF
TRBD2,TRBV11-2,TRBJ2-7,CASSFWTSGGGPYEQYF
TRBD1,TRBV27,TRBJ1-2,CASRGQFNYGYTF
NA,TRBV9,TRBJ1-1,CASSPSPDGDTEAFF
NA,TRBV5-1,TRBJ1-1,CASSLDGFAEAFF
NA,TRBV27,TRBJ1-2,CASSLIPPGQGGWYGYTF
TRBD2,TRBV6-2/TRBV6-3,TRBJ2-1,CASSYSPGTSGGDNEQFF
TRBD1,TRBV9,TRBJ1-6,CASSAGQGFFSPLHF
NA,TRBV19,TRBJ2-5,CASSTTGQLGGETQYF
TRBD1,TRBV6-5,TRBJ1-1,CASSSPGQGAEAFF
NA,TRBV6-4,TRBJ1-1,CASSGFLPEFQARGMNTEAFF
NA,TRBV12-3/TRBV12-4,TRBJ1-5,CASSNRGYSNQPQHF
NA,TRBV11-2,TRBJ1-5,CASSLVSGPNQPQHF
NA,TRBV2,TRBJ1-1,CASFRDGTEAFF
NA,TRBV6-5,TRBJ2-7,CASTARTFEQYF
NA,TRBV6-5,TRBJ2-5,CASSYGGQETQYF
NA,TRBV7-2,TRBJ2-7,CASSFGMTRSYEQYF
NA,TRBV13,TRBJ2-5,CASSLGGVTKTQYF
NA,TRBV5-1,TRBJ2-7,CASSLALTRVYEQYF
TRBD1,TRBV4-1,TRBJ2-5,CASSPGQGASGETQYF
NA,TRBV6-2/TRBV6-3,TRBJ2-7,CASSDDYSSSYEQYF
NA,TRBV29-1,TRBJ1-1,CSVDGGALATEAFF
TRBD1,TRBV28,TRBJ2-7,CASSPTGGIRYEQYF
NA,TRBV30,TRBJ2-7,CAWKGDASEQYF
TRBD1,TRBV20-1,TRBJ2-7,CSANPTDRREQYF
TRBD1,TRBV6-4,TRBJ1-5,CASSDLYLQVIGTAINQPQHF
NA,TRBV30,TRBJ1-2,CAWQGNYGYTF
TRBD1,TRBV24-1,TRBJ1-6,CATSDWTGVSPLHF
NA,TRBV11-2,TRBJ1-3,CASSLGLVVGEPNTIYF
TRBD1,TRBV29-1,TRBJ1-3,CSVKQGGTGNTIYF
NA,TRBV3-1,TRBJ1-1,CASSHPGAVTEAFF
NA,TRBV4-3,TRBJ1-2,CANSYSGGNGYTF
NA,TRBV20-1,TRBJ1-2,CSLLTGEGGGYTF
NA,TRBV12-3/TRBV12-4,TRBJ1-5,CASTSRGGYQPQHF
NA,TRBV14,TRBJ1-2,CASSQDVAVSYTF